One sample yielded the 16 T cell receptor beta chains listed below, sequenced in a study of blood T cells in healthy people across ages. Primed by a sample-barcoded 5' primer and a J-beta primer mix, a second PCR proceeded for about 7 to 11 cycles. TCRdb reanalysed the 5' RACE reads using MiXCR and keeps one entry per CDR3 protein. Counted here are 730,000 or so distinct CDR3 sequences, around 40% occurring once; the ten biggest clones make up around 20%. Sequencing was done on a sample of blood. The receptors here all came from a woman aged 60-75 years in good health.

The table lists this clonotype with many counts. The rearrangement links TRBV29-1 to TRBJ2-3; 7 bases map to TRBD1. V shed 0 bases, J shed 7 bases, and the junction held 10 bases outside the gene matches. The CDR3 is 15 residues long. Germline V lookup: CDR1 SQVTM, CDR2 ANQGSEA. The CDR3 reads CSVEDGTGVLNTQYF. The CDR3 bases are TGCAGCGTTGAAGATGGAACAGGGGTTTTGAATACGCAGTATTTT.

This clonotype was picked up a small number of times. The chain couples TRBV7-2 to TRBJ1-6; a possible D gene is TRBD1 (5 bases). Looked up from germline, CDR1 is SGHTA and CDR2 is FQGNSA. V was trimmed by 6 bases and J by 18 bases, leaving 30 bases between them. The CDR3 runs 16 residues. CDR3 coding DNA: TGTGCCAGCAGACCCCCGAACGGACCGGGGGTTGAGACCCCCCACTTT. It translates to CASRPPNGPGVETPHF.

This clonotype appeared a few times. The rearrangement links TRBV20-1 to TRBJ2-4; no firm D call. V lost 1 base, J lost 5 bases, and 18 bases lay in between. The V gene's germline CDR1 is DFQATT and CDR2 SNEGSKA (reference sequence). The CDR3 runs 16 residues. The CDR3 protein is CSARVVLGGLENIQYF. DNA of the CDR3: TGCAGTGCTAGAGTGGTGTTGGGTGGCCTCGAAAACATTCAGTACTTC.

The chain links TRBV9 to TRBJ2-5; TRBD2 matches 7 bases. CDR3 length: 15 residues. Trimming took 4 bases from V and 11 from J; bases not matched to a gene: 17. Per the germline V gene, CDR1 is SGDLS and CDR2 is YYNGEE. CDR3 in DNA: TGTGCCAGCAGCCCTCGGGACCCTAGCGGCAATGAGCAGTACTTC. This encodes CASSPRDPSGNEQYF.

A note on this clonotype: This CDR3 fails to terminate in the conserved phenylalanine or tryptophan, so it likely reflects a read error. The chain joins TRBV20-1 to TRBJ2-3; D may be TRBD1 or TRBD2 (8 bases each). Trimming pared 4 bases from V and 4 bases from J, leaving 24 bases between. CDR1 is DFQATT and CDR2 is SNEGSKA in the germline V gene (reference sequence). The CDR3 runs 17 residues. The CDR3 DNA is TGCAGTGCTATCACTAGCGGACAGGGCTTTTTCGCAGATACGCAGTATTTA. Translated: CSAITSGQGFFADTQYL.

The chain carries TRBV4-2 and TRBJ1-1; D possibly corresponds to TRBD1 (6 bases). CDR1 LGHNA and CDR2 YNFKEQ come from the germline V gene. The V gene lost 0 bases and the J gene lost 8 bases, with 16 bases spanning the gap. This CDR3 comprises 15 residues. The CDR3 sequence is CASSQDTSGEKEAFF. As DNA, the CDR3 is TGTGCCAGCAGCCAAGATACCTCAGGGGAGAAAGAAGCTTTCTTT.

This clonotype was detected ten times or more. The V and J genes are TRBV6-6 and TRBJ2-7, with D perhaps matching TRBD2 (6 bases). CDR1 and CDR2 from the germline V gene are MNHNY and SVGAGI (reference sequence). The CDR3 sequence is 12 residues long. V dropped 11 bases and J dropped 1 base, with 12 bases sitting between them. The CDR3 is CACGDPSYEQYF. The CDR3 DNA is TGTGCCTGCGGGGACCCTTCCTACGAGCAGTACTTC.

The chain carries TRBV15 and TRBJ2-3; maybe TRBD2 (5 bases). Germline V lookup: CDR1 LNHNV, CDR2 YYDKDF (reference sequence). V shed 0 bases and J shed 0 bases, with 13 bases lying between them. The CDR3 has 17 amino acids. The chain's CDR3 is CATSRDTKDFSTDTQYF. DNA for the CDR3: TGTGCCACCAGCAGAGATACTAAGGACTTTAGCACAGATACGCAGTATTTT.

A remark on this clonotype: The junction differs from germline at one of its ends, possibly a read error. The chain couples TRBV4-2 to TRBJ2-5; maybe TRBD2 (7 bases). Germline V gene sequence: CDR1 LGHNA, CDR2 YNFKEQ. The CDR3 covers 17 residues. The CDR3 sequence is CASSQDGGGPRGNEQYF. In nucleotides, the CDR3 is TGTGCCAGCAGCCAAGACGGCGGGGGCCCTCGAGGGAATGAGCAGTACTTT.

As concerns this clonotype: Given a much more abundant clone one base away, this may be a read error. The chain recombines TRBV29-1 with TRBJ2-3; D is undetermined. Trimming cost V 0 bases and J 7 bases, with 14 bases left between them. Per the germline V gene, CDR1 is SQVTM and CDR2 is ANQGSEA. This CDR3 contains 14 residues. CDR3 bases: TGCAGCGTTGAAGATGCCTCGGGCATTAATACGCAGTATTTT. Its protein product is CSVEDASGINTQYF.

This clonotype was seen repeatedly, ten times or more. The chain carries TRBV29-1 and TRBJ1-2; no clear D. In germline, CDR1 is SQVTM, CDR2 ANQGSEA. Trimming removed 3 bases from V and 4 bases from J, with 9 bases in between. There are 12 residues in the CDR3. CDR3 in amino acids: CSVDIDIYGYTF. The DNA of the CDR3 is TGCAGCGTTGATATCGATATCTATGGCTACACCTTC.

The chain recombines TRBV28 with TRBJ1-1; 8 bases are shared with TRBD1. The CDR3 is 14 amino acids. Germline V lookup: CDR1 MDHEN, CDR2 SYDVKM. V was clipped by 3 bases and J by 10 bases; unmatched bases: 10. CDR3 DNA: TGTGCCAGCAGTTTGGGGACAGGCAAGGGCACAGCTTTCTTT. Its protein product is CASSLGTGKGTAFF.

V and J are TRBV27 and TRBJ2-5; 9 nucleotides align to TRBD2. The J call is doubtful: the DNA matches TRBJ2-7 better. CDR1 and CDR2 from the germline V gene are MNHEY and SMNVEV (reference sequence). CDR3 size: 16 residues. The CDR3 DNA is TGTGCCAGCAGCCCGCAGCAGGCTAGCGGGAATCACGAGCAGTACTTC. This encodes CASSPQQASGNHEQYF.

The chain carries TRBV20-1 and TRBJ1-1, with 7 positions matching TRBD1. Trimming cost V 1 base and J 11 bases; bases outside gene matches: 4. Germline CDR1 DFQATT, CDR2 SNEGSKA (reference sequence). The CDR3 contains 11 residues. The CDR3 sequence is CSARADRAAFF. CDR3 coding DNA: TGCAGTGCTAGAGCTGACAGGGCTGCTTTCTTT.

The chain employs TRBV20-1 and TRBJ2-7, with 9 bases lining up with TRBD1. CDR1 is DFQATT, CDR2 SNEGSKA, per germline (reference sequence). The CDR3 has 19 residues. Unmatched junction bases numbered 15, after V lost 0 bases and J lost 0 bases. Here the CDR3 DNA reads TGCAGTGCTAGAGATAGGGGGACAGGGCATACGTTGAGCTCCTACGAGCAGTACTTC. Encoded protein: CSARDRGTGHTLSSYEQYF.

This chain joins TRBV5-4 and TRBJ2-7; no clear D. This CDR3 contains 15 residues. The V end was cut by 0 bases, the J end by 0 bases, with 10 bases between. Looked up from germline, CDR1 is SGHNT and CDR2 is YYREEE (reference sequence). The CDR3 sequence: CASSLERTSSYEQYF. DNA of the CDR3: TGTGCCAGCAGCTTGGAGCGAACGAGCTCCTACGAGCAGTACTTC. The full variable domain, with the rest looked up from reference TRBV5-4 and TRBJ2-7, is ETGVTQSPTHLIKTRGQQVTLRCSSQSGHNTVSWYQQALGQGPQFIFQYYREEENGRGNFPPRFSGLQFPNYSSELNVNALELDDSALYLCASSLERTSSYEQYFGPGTRLTVT.